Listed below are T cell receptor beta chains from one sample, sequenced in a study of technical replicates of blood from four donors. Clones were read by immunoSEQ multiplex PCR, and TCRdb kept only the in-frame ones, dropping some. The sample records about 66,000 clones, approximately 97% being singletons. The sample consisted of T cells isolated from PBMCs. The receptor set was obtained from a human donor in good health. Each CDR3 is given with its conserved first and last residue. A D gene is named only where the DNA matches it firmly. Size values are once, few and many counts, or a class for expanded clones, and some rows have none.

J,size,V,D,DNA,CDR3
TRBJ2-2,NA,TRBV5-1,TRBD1,TGCGCCAGCAGCCTAGGGACAGGGAACACCGGGGAGCTGTTTTTT,CASSLGTGNTGELFF
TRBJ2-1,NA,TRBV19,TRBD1,TGTGCCAGTAGTATAGTACCGGGACAGTACAATGAGCAGTTCTTC,CASSIVPGQYNEQFF
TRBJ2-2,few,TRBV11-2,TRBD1,TGTGCCAGCAGCCCCGGGACAGTAAAGAACACCGGGGAGCTGTTTTTT,CASSPGTVKNTGELFF
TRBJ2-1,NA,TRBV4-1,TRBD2,TGCGCCAGCAGCCTCCGACTAGCGGGAGGGCGGTACAATGAGCAGTTCTTC,CASSLRLAGGRYNEQFF
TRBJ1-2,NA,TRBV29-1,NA,TGCAGCGTTGACCAGACAGGAGTCTATGGGGGCACCTTC,CSVDQTGVYGGTF
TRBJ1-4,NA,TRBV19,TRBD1,TGTGCCAGTAGCAGGGGGAGGTATGAAAAACTGTTTTTT,CASSRGRYEKLFF
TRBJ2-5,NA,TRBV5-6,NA,TGTGCCAGCAGCTCTTCAGGGGAGACCCAGTACTTC,CASSSSGETQYF
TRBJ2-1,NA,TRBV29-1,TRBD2,TGCAGCGTTTTTAACAATCCTAGCGGGAGCAATGAGCAGTTCTTC,CSVFNNPSGSNEQFF
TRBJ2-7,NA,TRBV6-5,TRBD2,TGTGCCAGCAGTTTAGCGGGGCTCTACGAGCAGTACTTC,CASSLAGLYEQYF
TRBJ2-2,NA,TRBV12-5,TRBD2,TGTGCTAGTGAACGAAGGGCTAGCGGGAGGTTCACCGGGGAGCTGTTTTTT,CASERRASGRFTGELFF
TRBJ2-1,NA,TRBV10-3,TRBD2,TGTGCCATGAGCGGGAGGGCGAACAATGAGCAGTTCTTC,CAMSGRANNEQFF
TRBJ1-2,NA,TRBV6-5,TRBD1,TGTGCCAGCAGTTACTGGACAGGGAATGGCTACACCTTC,CASSYWTGNGYTF
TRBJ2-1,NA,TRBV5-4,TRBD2,TGTGCCAGCAGCTCCGGACTAGCGGGAGGGCCCGTTGATGAGCAGTTCTTC,CASSSGLAGGPVDEQFF
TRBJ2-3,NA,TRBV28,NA,TGTGCCAGCAGTGTCACAGGGTTCGAGAATACGCAGTATTTT,CASSVTGFENTQYF
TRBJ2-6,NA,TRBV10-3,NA,TGTGCCATCAGTGACAGCTCTGGGGCCAACGTCCTGACTTTC,CAISDSSGANVLTF